This T cell receptor (beta chain) was captured by sequencing in a study of monozygotic twins with inflammatory bowel disease. Findings and limits, study-wide: Patients with IBD had less TCRbeta diversity (inverse Simpson) than their healthy co-twins. What may have added variability to patient repertoires is that immunosuppressive treatments differed.

Germline CDR1 is GTSNPN and CDR2 is SVGIG (reference sequence). This CDR3 comprises 12 residues. Points on this clonotype: No antigen is known for it.

Approximately 3.5 ug of total RNA went into each TCR library. From the 5' RACE reads, TCRdb lists one entry per CDR3 protein and no DNA. Here the sample table reports around 450,000 distinct CDR3 sequences. Sequences were obtained from blood. This TCR derives from a human donor with ulcerative colitis or Crohn's disease, or a healthy co-twin of an affected twin (not recorded which). V gene TRBV30 combines with J gene TRBJ1-3. The CDR3 sequence is CAWTNRDNTIYF. The whole variable domain, remainder taken from reference TRBV30 and TRBJ1-3, is SQTIHQWPATLVQPVGSPLSLECTVEGTSNPNLYWYRQAAGRGLQLLFYSVGIGQISSEVPQNLSASRPQDRQFILSSKKLLLSDSGFYLCAWTNRDNTIYFGEGSWLTVV.